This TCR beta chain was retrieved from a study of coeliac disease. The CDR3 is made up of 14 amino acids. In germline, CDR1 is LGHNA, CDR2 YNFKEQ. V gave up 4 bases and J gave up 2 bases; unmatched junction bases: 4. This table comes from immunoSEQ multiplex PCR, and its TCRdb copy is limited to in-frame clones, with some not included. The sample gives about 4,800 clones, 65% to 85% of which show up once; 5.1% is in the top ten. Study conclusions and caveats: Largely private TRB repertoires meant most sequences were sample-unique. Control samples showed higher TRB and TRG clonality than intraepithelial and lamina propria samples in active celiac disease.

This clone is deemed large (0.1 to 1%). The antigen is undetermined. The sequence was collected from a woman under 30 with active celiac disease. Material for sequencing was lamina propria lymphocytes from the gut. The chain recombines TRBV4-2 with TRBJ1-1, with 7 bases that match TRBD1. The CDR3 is CASSLNRGNTEAFF. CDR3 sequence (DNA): TGTGCCAGCAGCCTCAACAGGGGAAACACTGAAGCTTTCTTT.